One T cell receptor beta chain is described in this entry. Antigen: not known. This entry belongs to a study of cytomegalovirus exposure and HLA in healthy donors. Study-level background: Approximately 80 million unique TCRs, all from HLA-typed donors, were included in an early release of the data.

The CDR3 contains 16 residues. General observations from the study: As a later analysis showed, a missense DCLRE1C variant was linked to trimming of TCR beta V- and J-genes. Several V segments, TRBV6-2 and TRBV6-3 among them, could not be told apart and were dropped. A previous analysis found most TCR beta V segments productive roughly 90% or roughly 30% of the time.

The PCR contained 60 Vbeta and 13 Jbeta primers. Assay used: immunoSEQ multiplex PCR; TCRdb lists only in-frame clones, some missing. The data show 120,000 or so clones, with approximately 72% seen just once and more than 1.5% held by the top ten. The sequencing input was PBMCs. The sequence derives from a man aged 18 to 30 in good health and CMV-seronegative. The rearrangement links TRBV21-1 to TRBJ2-2; whether TRBD2, the table's D call, matches the DNA was not checked. TRBV21-1 is recorded as a pseudogene. CDR3 sequence: CASSKGGLAGTGELFF. CDR3 bases: TGTGCCAGCAGCAAAGGCGGGCTAGCGGGGACCGGGGAGCTGTTTTTT.